The 22 T cell receptor beta chains reported below all come from one sample, sequenced in a study of technical replicates of blood from several donors. Method: immunoSEQ multiplex PCR; TCRdb's copy keeps in-frame clones and lacks some. The table has 74,000 or so clones, 85% to 95% seen once; the top ten hold around 0.27%. Material: T cells isolated from PBMCs. The receptors derive from a human donor in good health.

This clone was seen a single time. The V call is TRBV28, the J call TRBJ2-6; 8 bases map to TRBD1. Germline V gives CDR1 MDHEN, CDR2 SYDVKM. CDR3 length: 17 residues. After removal of 5 bases from V and 3 bases from J, the junction contained 9 bases not matched to a gene. In DNA form, the CDR3 reads TGTGCCAGCAGTCCTGGACAGGGATTTAATGGGGCCAACGTCCTGACTTTC. The encoded protein is CASSPGQGFNGANVLTF. Complete variable domain (other parts from reference TRBV28 and TRBJ2-6): DVKVTQSSRYLVKRTGEKVFLECVQDMDHENMFWYRQDPGLGLRLIYFSYDVKMKEKGDIPEGYSVSREKKERFSLILESASTNQTSMYLCASSPGQGFNGANVLTFGAGSRLTVL.

This chain's CDR3 is CASRFQISKQGARVCGAKNIQYF. CDR3 DNA: TGTGCAAGTCGCTTCCAGATATCGAAACAGGGGGCGAGGGTCTGTGGAGCCAAAAACATTCAGTACTTC. The chain recombines TRBV12-2 with TRBJ2-4; TRBD1 reflects the table's D call only, with no check against the DNA. TRBV12-2 is a listed pseudogene. The CDR3 runs to 23 residues.

The chain combines TRBV2 with TRBJ2-2; TRBD1 aligns across 9 bases. V lost 9 bases and J lost 4; bases outside the gene matches: 6. This CDR3 region has 14 residues. CDR1 and CDR2 (germline): SNHLY, FYNNEI. The CDR3 here is CASTGTGSTGELFF. Here the CDR3 DNA reads TGTGCCAGTACCGGGACAGGGTCCACCGGGGAGCTGTTTTTT.

The chain carries TRBV9 and TRBJ2-2, with 11 bases lining up with TRBD2. This CDR3 spans 19 amino acids. V lost 0 bases to trimming and J lost 0 bases; unmatched junction nucleotides: 7. Germline-derived CDR1 and CDR2 are SGDLS and YYNGEE. CDR3 sequence reads: CASSVGLAGGSANTGELFF. As DNA, the CDR3 is TGTGCCAGCAGCGTAGGCCTAGCGGGGGGCAGCGCGAACACCGGGGAGCTGTTTTTT. Complete variable domain (other parts from reference TRBV9 and TRBJ2-2): DSGVTQTPKHLITATGQRVTLRCSPRSGDLSVYWYQQSLDQGLQFLIQYYNGEERAKGNILERFSAQQFPDLHSELNLSSLELGDSALYFCASSVGLAGGSANTGELFFGEGSRLTVL.

The chain has TRBV9 and TRBJ2-3; D uncertain. CDR1 and CDR2 (germline): SGDLS, YYNGEE. The germline V and J ends were trimmed by 3 bases and 5 bases, with 10 bases remaining between them. CDR3 size: 13 residues. The CDR3 protein is CASSARAEDTQYF. In DNA form, the CDR3 reads TGTGCCAGCAGCGCCCGTGCGGAAGATACGCAGTATTTT.

The CDR3 region is CASNKGFTNEKLFF. Written as DNA, the CDR3 is TGTGCCAGCAACAAGGGGTTCACTAATGAAAAACTGTTTTTT. The chain employs TRBV6-6 and TRBJ1-4, with a possible D match to TRBD1 (5 bases). The V gene lost 7 bases and the J gene lost 2 bases, with 11 bases spanning the gap. The CDR3 is 14 residues long. Germline CDR1 MNHNY, CDR2 SVGAGI (reference sequence).

This clone was observed once. The chain is built from TRBV18 and TRBJ2-7; tentatively, D is TRBD1 (5 bases). Trimming pared 6 bases from V and 5 bases from J, leaving 17 bases between. The CDR3 spans 14 residues. CDR1 and CDR2 (germline): KGHSH, LQKENI. The chain's CDR3 is CASSQGVLVDEQYF. The CDR3 DNA follows: TGTGCCAGCTCCCAGGGTGTATTAGTAGACGAGCAGTACTTC.

The rearrangement joins TRBV2 to TRBJ1-1; D may be TRBD1 (5 bases). The CDR3 is 17 amino acids. Trimming left V 3 bases short and J 1 base short, with 18 bases between. CDR1 is SNHLY and CDR2 is FYNNEI in the germline V gene. This CDR3 is CASSEELLKGQNTEAFF. The CDR3 nucleotides are TGTGCCAGCAGTGAGGAACTTCTGAAGGGGCAGAACACTGAAGCTTTCTTT.

The gene calls are TRBV2 and TRBJ1-2; D unclear. CDR3 size: 12 residues. Germline values: CDR1 SNHLY, CDR2 FYNNEI. V lost 2 bases to trimming and J lost 6 bases, with 7 bases between them. The DNA for the CDR3 is TGTGCCAGCAGTGAATTCGTCGATGGCTACACCTTC. Amino acid sequence: CASSEFVDGYTF.

The sample holds a few counts of this clone. The CDR3 DNA is TGCGCCAGCAGCTTGGTCGGGACTGCAGATACGCAGTATTTT. Encoded protein: CASSLVGTADTQYF. V and J are TRBV5-1 and TRBJ2-3; tentatively, D is TRBD2 (6 bases). Per germline, CDR1 SGHRS and CDR2 YFSETQ. The CDR3 extends over 14 amino acids. V was clipped by 0 bases and J by 4 bases, with 9 bases between them.

The chain recombines TRBV4-1 with TRBJ2-7, with 9 bases fitting TRBD2. The CDR3 contains 16 residues. Germline loops: CDR1 MGHRA, CDR2 YSYEKL. Trimming removed 1 base from V and 4 bases from J; junction bases left unmatched: 8. This CDR3 is CASSQASGTSRYEQYF. The CDR3 nucleotides are TGCGCCAGCAGCCAAGCTTCCGGGACTAGCCGATACGAGCAGTACTTC.

The table lists this clone with a count of one. The rearrangement uses TRBV30 and TRBJ2-5, with D perhaps matching TRBD2 (5 bases). Deletions cut 3 bases from V and 5 bases from J, with 10 bases between. The CDR3 has 12 residues. The germline gives CDR1 GTSNPN, CDR2 SVGIG (reference sequence). The CDR3 protein is CAWRVGGETQYF. The CDR3 nucleotides are TGTGCCTGGAGAGTCGGCGGGGAGACCCAGTACTTC.

CDR3 nucleotide sequence: TGTGCCAGCTCACCCGACAGGGTTATCGGCTACACCTTC. Protein product: CASSPDRVIGYTF. J is TRBJ1-2 and V is TRBV18; 7 nucleotides match TRBD1. The CDR3 sequence is 13 residues long. Germline CDR1 reads KGHSH; CDR2 reads LQKENI. J was trimmed by 8 bases and V by 3 bases; bases with no gene match: 6.

V usage is TRBV10-2 and J usage is TRBJ1-2, with D perhaps TRBD1 (5 bases). The CDR3 contains 17 residues. Trimming left V 0 bases short and J 6 bases short, with 20 bases between. The germline V gene encodes CDR1 WSHSY and CDR2 SAAADI. Written as DNA, the CDR3 is TGCGCCAGCAGTGAGTCGGGTTTGGGGAGGGGATCGGATGGCTACACCTTC. This translates into CASSESGLGRGSDGYTF.

The chain links TRBV5-6 to TRBJ2-3, with 7 bases fitting TRBD1. The CDR3 consists of 14 residues. Unmatched junction bases numbered 6, after V lost 2 bases and J lost 6 bases. Germline CDR1 SGHDT, CDR2 YYEEEE. DNA of the CDR3: TGTGCCAGCAGCTTCTGGGACAGAAGGGATACGCAGTATTTT. It is translated as CASSFWDRRDTQYF.

This clone was recorded only once. The rearrangement joins TRBV4-1 to TRBJ1-5, with D uncertain. The CDR3 is made up of 16 amino acids. Trimming took 1 base from V and 7 from J, leaving 17 bases between them. The germline CDR1 and CDR2 sequences are MGHRA and YSYEKL. The CDR3 loop reads CASSQGAGARGQPQHF. The CDR3 nucleotides read TGCGCCAGCAGCCAAGGCGCGGGCGCCCGAGGCCAGCCCCAGCATTTT.

The chain combines TRBV5-1 with TRBJ2-7; 7 bases are a match to TRBD1. Trimming cost V 0 bases and J 5 bases; bases outside gene matches: 5. The CDR3 has 14 amino acids. CDR1 is SGHRS and CDR2 is YFSETQ in the germline V gene. The CDR3 sequence is CASSLGQGEDEQYF. The CDR3 bases are TGCGCCAGCAGCTTGGGACAGGGTGAGGACGAGCAGTACTTC.

The CDR3 is CASSLTRTYNEQFF. Written as DNA, the CDR3 is TGTGCCAGCAGTCTGACACGTACCTACAATGAGCAGTTCTTC. The rearrangement links TRBV6-1 to TRBJ2-1; D not resolved. This CDR3 spans 14 amino acids. V lost 5 bases, J lost 2 bases, and 10 bases lay in between. CDR1 is MNHNS and CDR2 is SASEGT in the germline V gene.

The chain uses TRBV11-2 and TRBJ2-1; 12 nucleotides agree with TRBD2. Germline values: CDR1 SGHAT, CDR2 FQNNGV. The CDR3 runs 16 residues. After removal of 5 bases from V and 7 bases from J, the junction contained 9 bases not matched to a gene. DNA for the CDR3: TGTGCCAGCAGCCACAGACTAGCGGGAGCCGGAAATGAGCAGTTCTTC. Translating gives CASSHRLAGAGNEQFF.

This clone showed up just a few times. This chain connects TRBV2 to TRBJ1-5; D gene uncertain. The CDR3 has 12 amino acids. CDR1 and CDR2 (germline): SNHLY, FYNNEI. The V and J ends lost 5 bases and 6 bases respectively, with 8 bases between them. This chain's CDR3 is CASSSRGQPQHF. CDR3 in DNA: TGTGCCAGCAGTAGCCGGGGTCAGCCCCAGCATTTT.

The chain recombines TRBV28 with TRBJ1-3; D gene uncertain. CDR1 and CDR2 (germline): MDHEN, SYDVKM. The CDR3 covers 15 residues. Trimming left V 3 bases short and J 0 bases short, with 9 bases between. CDR3 DNA: TGTGCCAGCAGTTTTGCCGAGAGCTCTGGAAACACCATATATTTT. Protein sequence: CASSFAESSGNTIYF.

V usage is TRBV4-2 and J usage is TRBJ2-7; 10 bases fit TRBD2. The germline gives CDR1 LGHNA, CDR2 YNFKEQ. The CDR3 length is 17 residues. Unmatched junction bases numbered 7, after V lost 0 bases and J lost 2 bases. In nucleotides, the CDR3 is TGTGCCAGCAGCCAAGATAGTTCGAGCGGGGGGGCCTACGAGCAGTACTTC. Protein product: CASSQDSSSGGAYEQYF.